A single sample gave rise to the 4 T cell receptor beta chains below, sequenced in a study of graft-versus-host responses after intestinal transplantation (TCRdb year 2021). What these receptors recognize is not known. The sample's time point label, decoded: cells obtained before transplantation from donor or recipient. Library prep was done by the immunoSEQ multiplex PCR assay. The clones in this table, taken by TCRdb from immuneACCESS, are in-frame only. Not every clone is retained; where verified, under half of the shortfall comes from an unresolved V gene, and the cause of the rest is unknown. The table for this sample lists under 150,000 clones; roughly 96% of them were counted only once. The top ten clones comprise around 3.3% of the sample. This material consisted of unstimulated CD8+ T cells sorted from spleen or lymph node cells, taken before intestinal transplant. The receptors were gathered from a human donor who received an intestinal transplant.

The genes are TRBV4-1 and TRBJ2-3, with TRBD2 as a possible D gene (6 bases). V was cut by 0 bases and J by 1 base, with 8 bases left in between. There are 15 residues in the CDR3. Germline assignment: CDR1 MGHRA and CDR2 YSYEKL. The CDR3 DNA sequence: TGCGCCAGCAGCCAAGAGCCGGGAGGCACAGATACGCAGTATTTT. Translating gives CASSQEPGGTDTQYF.

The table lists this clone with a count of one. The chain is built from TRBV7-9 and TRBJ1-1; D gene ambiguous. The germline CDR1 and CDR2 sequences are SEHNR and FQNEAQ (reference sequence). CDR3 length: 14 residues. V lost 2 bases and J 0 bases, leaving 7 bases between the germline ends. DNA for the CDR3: TGTGCCAGCAGCTTAACAGAGATGAACACTGAAGCTTTCTTT. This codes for CASSLTEMNTEAFF. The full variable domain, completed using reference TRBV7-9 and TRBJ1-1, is DTGVSQNPRHKITKRGQNVTFRCDPISEHNRLYWYRQTLGQGPEFLTYFQNEAQLEKSRLLSDRFSAERPKGSFSTLEIQRTEQGDSAMYLCASSLTEMNTEAFFGQGTRLTVV.

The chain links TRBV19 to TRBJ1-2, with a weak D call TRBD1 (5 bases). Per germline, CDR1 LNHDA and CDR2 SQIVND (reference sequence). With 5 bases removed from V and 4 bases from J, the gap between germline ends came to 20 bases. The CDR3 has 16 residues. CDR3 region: CASSPSPGREAYGYTF. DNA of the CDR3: TGTGCCAGTAGTCCCTCCCCGGGCAGGGAGGCCTATGGCTACACCTTC.

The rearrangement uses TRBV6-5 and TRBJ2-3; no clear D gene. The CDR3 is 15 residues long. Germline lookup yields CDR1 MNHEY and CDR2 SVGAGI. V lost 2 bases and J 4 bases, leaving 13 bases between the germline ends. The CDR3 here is CASSYTSGKADTQYF. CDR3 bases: TGTGCCAGCAGTTACACTTCCGGCAAGGCAGATACGCAGTATTTT.